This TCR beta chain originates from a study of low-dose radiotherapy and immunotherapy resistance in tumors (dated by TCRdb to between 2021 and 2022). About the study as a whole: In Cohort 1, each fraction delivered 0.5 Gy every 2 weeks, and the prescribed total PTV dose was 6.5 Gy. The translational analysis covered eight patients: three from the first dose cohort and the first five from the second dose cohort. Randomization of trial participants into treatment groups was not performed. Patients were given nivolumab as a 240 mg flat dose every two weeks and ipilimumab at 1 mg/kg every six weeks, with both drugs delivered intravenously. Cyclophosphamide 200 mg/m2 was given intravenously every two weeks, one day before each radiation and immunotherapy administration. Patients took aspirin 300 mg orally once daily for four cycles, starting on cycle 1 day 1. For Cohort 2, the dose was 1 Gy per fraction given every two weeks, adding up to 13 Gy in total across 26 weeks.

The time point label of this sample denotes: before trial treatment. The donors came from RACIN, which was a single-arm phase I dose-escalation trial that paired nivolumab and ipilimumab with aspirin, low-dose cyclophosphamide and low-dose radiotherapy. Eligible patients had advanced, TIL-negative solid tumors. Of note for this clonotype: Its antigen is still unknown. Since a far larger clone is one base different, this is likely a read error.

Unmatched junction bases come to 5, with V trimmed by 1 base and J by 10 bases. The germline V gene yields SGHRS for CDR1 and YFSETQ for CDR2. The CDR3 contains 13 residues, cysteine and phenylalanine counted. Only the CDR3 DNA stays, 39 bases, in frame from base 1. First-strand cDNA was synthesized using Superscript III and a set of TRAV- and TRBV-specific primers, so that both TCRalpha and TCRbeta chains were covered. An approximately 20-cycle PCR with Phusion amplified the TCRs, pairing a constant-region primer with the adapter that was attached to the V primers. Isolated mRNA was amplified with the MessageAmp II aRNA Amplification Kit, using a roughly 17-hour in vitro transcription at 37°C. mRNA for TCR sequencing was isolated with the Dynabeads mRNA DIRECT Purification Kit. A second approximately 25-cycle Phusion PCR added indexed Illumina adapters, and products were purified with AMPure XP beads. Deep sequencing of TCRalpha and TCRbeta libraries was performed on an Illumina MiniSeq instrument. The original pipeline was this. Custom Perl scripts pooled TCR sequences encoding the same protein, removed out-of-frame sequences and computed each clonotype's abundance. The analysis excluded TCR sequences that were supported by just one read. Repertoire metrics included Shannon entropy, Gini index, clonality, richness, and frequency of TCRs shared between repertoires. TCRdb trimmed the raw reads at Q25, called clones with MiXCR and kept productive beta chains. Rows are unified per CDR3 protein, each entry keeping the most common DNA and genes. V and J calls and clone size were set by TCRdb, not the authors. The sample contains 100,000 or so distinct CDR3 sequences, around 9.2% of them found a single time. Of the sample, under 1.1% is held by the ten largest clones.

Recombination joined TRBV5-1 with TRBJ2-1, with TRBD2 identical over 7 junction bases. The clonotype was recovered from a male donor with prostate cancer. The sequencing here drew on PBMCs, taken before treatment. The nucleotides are TGCGCCAGCAGCTTGCGGCTAGCGGAAGAGCAGTTCTTC. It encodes CASSLRLAEEQFF.